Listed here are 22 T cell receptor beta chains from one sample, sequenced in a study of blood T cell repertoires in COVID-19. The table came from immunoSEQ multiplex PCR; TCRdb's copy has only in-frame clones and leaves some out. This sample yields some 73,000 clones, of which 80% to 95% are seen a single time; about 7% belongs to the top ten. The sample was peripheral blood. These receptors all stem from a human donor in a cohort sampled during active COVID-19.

In DNA form, the CDR3 reads TGTGCCCCTCGGGGAGGGGGACTATCCTACGAGCAGTACTTC. Its translation is CAPRGGGLSYEQYF. The genes are TRBV24-1 and TRBJ2-7; D may be TRBD2 (7 bases). The CDR3 totals 14 residues. V lost 12 bases to trimming and J lost 1 base, with 18 bases between them. The germline CDR1 and CDR2 sequences are KGHDR and SFDVKD.

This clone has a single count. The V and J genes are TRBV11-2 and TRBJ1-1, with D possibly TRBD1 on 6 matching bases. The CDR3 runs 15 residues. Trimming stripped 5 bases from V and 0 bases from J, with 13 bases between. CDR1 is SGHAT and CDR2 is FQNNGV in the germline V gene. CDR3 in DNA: TGTGCCAGCAGCCCCAGTCAGGGGCTGAACACTGAAGCTTTCTTT. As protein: CASSPSQGLNTEAFF.

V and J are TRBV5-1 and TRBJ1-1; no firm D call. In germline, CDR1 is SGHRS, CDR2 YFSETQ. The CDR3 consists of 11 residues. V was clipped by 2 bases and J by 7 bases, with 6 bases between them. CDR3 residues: CASSLGLEAFF. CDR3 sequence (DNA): TGCGCCAGCAGCTTAGGACTTGAAGCTTTCTTT.

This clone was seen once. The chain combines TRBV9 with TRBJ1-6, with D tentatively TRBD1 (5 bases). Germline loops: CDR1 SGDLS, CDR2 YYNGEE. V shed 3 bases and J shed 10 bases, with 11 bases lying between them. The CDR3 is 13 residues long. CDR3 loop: CASSEGDASPLHF. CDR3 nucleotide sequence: TGTGCCAGCAGCGAAGGGGATGCCTCACCCCTCCACTTT.

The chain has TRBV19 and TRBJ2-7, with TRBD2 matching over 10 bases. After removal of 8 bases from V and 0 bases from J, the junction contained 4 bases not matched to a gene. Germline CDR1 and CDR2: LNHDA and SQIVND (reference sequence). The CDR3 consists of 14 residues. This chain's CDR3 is CASRSGGSSYEQYF. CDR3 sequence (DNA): TGTGCCAGTCGTAGCGGGGGGAGCTCCTACGAGCAGTACTTC.

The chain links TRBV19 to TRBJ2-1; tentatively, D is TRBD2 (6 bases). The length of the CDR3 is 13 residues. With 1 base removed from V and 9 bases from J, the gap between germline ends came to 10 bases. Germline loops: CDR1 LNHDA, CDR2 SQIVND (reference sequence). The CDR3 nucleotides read TGTGCCAGTAGTATAGGAATCGGGAGTGAGCAGTTCTTC. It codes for CASSIGIGSEQFF.

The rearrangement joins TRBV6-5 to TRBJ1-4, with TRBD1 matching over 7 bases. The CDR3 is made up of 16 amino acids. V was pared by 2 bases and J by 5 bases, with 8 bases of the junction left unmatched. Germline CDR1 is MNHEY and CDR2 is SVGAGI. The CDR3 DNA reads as TGTGCCAGCAGTTACGTCACGGGAGGGGGCAATGAAAAACTGTTTTTT. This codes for CASSYVTGGGNEKLFF.

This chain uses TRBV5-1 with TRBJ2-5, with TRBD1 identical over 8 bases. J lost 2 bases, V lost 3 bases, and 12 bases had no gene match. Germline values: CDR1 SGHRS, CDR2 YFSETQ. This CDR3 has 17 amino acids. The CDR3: CASSWGGTGISQETQYF. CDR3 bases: TGCGCCAGCAGCTGGGGTGGGACAGGCATTTCGCAAGAGACCCAGTACTTC.

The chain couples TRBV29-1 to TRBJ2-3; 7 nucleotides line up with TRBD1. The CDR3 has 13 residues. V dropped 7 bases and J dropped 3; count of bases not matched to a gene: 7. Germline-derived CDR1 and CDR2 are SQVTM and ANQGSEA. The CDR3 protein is CSAGTGETDTQYF. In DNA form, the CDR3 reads TGCAGCGCCGGCACAGGGGAAACAGATACGCAGTATTTT.

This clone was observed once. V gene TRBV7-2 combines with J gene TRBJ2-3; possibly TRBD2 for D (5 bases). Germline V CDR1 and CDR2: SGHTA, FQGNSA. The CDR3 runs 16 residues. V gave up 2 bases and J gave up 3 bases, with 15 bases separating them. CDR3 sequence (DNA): TGTGCCAGCAGCTTATTTCCAGGAGGCACGACAGATACGCAGTATTTT. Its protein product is CASSLFPGGTTDTQYF. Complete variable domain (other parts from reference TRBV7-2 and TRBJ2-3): GAGVSQSPSNKVTEKGKDVELRCDPISGHTALYWYRQSLGQGLEFLIYFQGNSAPDKSGLPSDRFSAERTGGSVSTLTIQRTQQEDSAVYLCASSLFPGGTTDTQYFGPGTRLTVL.

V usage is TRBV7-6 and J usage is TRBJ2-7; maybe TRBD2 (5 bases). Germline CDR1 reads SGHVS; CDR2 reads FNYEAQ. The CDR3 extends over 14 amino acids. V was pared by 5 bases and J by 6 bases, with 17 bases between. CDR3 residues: CASSPDERRLEQYF. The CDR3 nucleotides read TGTGCCAGCAGCCCGGACGAACGGAGGCTCGAGCAGTACTTC.

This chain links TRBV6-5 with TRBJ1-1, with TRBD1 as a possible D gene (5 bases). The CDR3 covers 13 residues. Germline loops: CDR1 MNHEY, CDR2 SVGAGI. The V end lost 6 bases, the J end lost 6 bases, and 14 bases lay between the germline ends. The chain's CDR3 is CASRTQVVAEAFF. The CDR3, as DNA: TGTGCCAGCAGGACACAGGTTGTGGCTGAAGCTTTCTTT.

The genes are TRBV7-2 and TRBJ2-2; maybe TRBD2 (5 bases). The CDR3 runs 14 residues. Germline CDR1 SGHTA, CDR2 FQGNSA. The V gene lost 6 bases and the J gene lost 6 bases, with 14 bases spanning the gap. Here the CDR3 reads CASRTARGAGELFF. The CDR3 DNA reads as TGTGCCAGCAGGACCGCTCGGGGAGCCGGGGAGCTGTTTTTT.

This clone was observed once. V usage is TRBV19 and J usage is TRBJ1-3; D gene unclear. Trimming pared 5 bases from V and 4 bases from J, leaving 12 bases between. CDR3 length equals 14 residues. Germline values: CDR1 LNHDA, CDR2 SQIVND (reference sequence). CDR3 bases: TGTGCCAGTAGTCAATCGGGGAGAGGAAACACCATATATTTT. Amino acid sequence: CASSQSGRGNTIYF.

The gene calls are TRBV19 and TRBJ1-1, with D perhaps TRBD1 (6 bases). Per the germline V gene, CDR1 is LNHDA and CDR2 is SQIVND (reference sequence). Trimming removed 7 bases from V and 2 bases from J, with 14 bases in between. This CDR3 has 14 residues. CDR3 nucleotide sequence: TGTGCCAGTACCAATAGGGGACATAACACTGAAGCTTTCTTT. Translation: CASTNRGHNTEAFF.

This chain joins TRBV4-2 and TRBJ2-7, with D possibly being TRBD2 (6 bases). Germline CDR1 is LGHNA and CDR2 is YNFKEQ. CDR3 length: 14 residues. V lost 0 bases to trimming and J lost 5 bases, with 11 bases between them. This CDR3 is CASSQDGREDEQYF. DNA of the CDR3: TGTGCCAGCAGCCAAGACGGCAGGGAGGACGAGCAGTACTTC.

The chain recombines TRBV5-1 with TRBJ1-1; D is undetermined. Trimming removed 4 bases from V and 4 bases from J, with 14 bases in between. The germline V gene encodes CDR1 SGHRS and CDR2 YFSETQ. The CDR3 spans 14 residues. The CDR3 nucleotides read TGCGCCAGCAGCCTAACGACTGGAGCCACTGAAGCTTTCTTT. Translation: CASSLTTGATEAFF.

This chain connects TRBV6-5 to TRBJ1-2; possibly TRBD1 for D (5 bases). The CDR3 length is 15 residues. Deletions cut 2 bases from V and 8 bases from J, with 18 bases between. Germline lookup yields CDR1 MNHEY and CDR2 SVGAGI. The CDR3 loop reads CASSYEEAGGLGYTF. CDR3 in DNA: TGTGCCAGCAGTTACGAGGAGGCGGGGGGGTTGGGCTACACCTTC.

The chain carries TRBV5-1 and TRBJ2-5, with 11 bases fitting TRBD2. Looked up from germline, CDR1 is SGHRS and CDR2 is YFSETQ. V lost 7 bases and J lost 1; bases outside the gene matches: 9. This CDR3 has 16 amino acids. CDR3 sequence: CASRSTSGGPQETQYF. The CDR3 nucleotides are TGCGCCAGCCGATCTACTAGCGGGGGCCCCCAAGAGACCCAGTACTTC.

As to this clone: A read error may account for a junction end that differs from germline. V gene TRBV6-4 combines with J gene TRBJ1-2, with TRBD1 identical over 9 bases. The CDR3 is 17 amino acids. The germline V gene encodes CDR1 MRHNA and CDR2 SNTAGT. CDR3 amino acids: CASSHSGTGKPLAGYTF. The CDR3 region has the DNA TGTGCCAGCAGTCACTCCGGGACAGGGAAGCCTCTGGCTGGCTACACCTTC.

The CDR3 sequence is CAWSSIMNQPQHF. The CDR3 nucleotides read TGTGCCTGGAGTTCTATTATGAATCAGCCCCAGCATTTT. V usage is TRBV30 and J usage is TRBJ1-5, with D unresolved. The V end was cut by 2 bases, the J end by 4 bases, with 9 bases between. There are 13 residues in the CDR3. Germline assignment: CDR1 GTSNPN and CDR2 SVGIG (reference sequence).

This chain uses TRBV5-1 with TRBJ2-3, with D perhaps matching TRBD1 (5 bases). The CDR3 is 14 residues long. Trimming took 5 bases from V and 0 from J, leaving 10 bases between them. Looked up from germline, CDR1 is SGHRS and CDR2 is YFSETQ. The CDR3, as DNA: TGCGCCAGCAGGGGGCCTTTAAGCACAGATACGCAGTATTTT. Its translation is CASRGPLSTDTQYF.